The clone carrying this TCR beta chain was observed a handful of times. This entry belongs to a study of identical twins. Looked up from germline, CDR1 is MNHEY and CDR2 is SMNVEV (reference sequence). The CDR3 sequence is 19 residues long. The V segment lost 4 bases and the J segment 0 bases; nucleotides outside the gene matches: 13. TCRdb re-derived calls from the 5' RACE reads in MiXCR, one entry per CDR3 protein. The sample includes 550,000 to 700,000 distinct CDR3 sequences, approximately 10% seen only once; the top ten take 2.5% to 3%. This same sample was also taken into another study, of yellow fever vaccine responses in identical twins.

The sequenced sample consisted of PBMCs. The V gene is TRBV27, the J gene TRBJ2-3; TRBD2 agrees at 10 bases. This receptor was identified in a woman aged 18 to 35 in good health. The CDR3 DNA reads TGTGCCAGCAGTTCCTACCCCCCGGGGACTAGCGCTAGCACAGATACGCAGTATTTT. Amino acids: CASSSYPPGTSASTDTQYF.